These 28 T cell receptor beta chains share one sample of origin, sequenced in a study of CD8+ T cells in alopecia areata. Treatment given: oral pan-JAK inhibitor, 5-10 mg twice daily. cDNA reverse transcribed from extracted RNA served as the sequencing template. The table came from immunoSEQ multiplex PCR; TCRdb's copy has only in-frame clones and leaves some out. This sample has 190,000 or so clones, with roughly 62% found just once. The sequences come from CD8+ T cells sorted from blood, collected at week 24, from a patient treated with tofacitinib. The receptors were sampled from a human donor with alopecia areata.

The gene calls are TRBV5-1 and TRBJ2-1, with 7 bases that match TRBD2. This CDR3 comprises 14 residues. The trim removed 5 bases at V and 4 bases at J, leaving 6 bases unmatched. The germline V gene has CDR1 SGHRS and CDR2 YFSETQ. The CDR3 DNA follows: TGCGCCAGCAGTCAGATAGCGGGTTACAATGAGCAGTTCTTC. Its protein product is CASSQIAGYNEQFF.

This chain connects TRBV5-6 to TRBJ1-5; a possible D gene is TRBD1 (5 bases). Trimming took 3 bases from V and 5 from J, leaving 9 bases between them. Per the germline V gene, CDR1 is SGHDT and CDR2 is YYEEEE. This CDR3 contains 13 residues. The CDR3, as DNA: TGTGCCAGCAGCTCCGGGACGCATCAGCCCCAGCATTTT. Translated: CASSSGTHQPQHF.

This clone was recorded only once. The chain couples TRBV15 to TRBJ1-5; D remains ambiguous. Germline CDR1 is LNHNV and CDR2 is YYDKDF (reference sequence). CDR3 length equals 16 residues. Trimming shortened V by 0 bases and J by 5 bases, and 14 bases separated the two germline ends. DNA for the CDR3: TGTGCCACCAGCAGAGAGGATGGTTTTACATATCAGCCCCAGCATTTT. Amino acid sequence: CATSREDGFTYQPQHF.

The V and J genes are TRBV15 and TRBJ2-5, with unresolved D. This CDR3 has 13 amino acids. Germline V lookup: CDR1 LNHNV, CDR2 YYDKDF (reference sequence). V was clipped by 1 base and J by 5 bases, with 8 bases between them. This CDR3 reads CATSRVVGETQYF. DNA of the CDR3: TGTGCCACCAGCAGAGTCGTAGGGGAGACCCAGTACTTC.

This clone was seen a handful of times. This chain links TRBV4-1 with TRBJ2-2; TRBD2 is a possible D gene (5 bases). The V end lost 6 bases, the J end lost 6 bases, and 11 bases lay between the germline ends. Germline assignment: CDR1 MGHRA and CDR2 YSYEKL. The CDR3 totals 13 residues. CDR3 residues: CASRPDSSGELFF. As DNA, the CDR3 is TGCGCCAGCAGACCGGACTCCTCCGGGGAGCTGTTTTTT.

The V gene is TRBV4-2, the J gene TRBJ2-7, with D perhaps TRBD1 (6 bases). Trimming took 7 bases from V and 0 from J, leaving 16 bases between them. The CDR3 has 15 residues. The V gene's germline CDR1 is LGHNA and CDR2 YNFKEQ. The CDR3 here is CASTPGQGPSYEQYF. As DNA, the CDR3 is TGTGCCAGCACGCCGGGGCAGGGGCCCTCCTACGAGCAGTACTTC.

On this clone: Other nucleotide sequences in the sample specify the same CDR3. This chain connects TRBV7-9 to TRBJ2-3; D gene uncertain. This CDR3 spans 11 amino acids. V was pared by 3 bases and J by 4 bases, with 2 bases between. Germline values: CDR1 SEHNR, CDR2 FQNEAQ (reference sequence). The CDR3 region has the DNA TGTGCCAGCAGCTTCTCAGATACGCAGTATTTT. As protein: CASSFSDTQYF.

The chain carries TRBV2 and TRBJ2-7, with D uncertain. Germline V CDR1 and CDR2: SNHLY, FYNNEI. CDR3 length equals 10 residues. V was cut by 5 bases and J by 4 bases, with 3 bases left in between. The CDR3 region has the DNA TGTGCCAGCAGTAAATACGAGCAGTACTTC. This codes for CASSKYEQYF.

The rearrangement links TRBV4-1 to TRBJ1-6; 7 nucleotides agree with TRBD1. Per the germline V gene, CDR1 is MGHRA and CDR2 is YSYEKL. The CDR3 has 16 residues. Trimming cost V 3 bases and J 8 bases; bases outside gene matches: 10. The CDR3 DNA follows: TGCGCCAGCAGCCAGGGGGGACAGCCTTGGCATTCACCCCTCCACTTT. It is translated as CASSQGGQPWHSPLHF.

This chain joins TRBV30 and TRBJ1-2, with D uncertain. The germline V gene has CDR1 GTSNPN and CDR2 SVGIG (reference sequence). The CDR3 spans 10 residues. V was clipped by 3 bases and J by 3 bases, with 2 bases between them. CDR3 protein: CAWRDYGYTF. The DNA for the CDR3 is TGTGCCTGGAGAGACTATGGCTACACCTTC.

The chain is built from TRBV4-1 and TRBJ2-7, with D uncertain. The CDR3 runs 15 residues. The V gene's germline CDR1 is MGHRA and CDR2 YSYEKL. Trimming removed 0 bases from V and 1 base from J, with 10 bases in between. CDR3 amino acids: CASSQDELPSYEQYF. CDR3 DNA: TGCGCCAGCAGCCAAGACGAGCTCCCATCCTACGAGCAGTACTTC.

This clone was detected only a few times. The rearrangement joins TRBV5-6 to TRBJ2-1; TRBD1 or TRBD2 may be the D gene (5 bases each). V was pared by 4 bases and J by 12 bases, with 14 bases between. CDR1 is SGHDT and CDR2 is YYEEEE in the germline V gene. This CDR3 spans 12 amino acids. The CDR3 DNA is TGTGCCAGCAGCCCCGGGACCATGGGGCAGTTCTTC. Translating it yields CASSPGTMGQFF.

This chain uses TRBV11-2 with TRBJ2-7; 7 nucleotides align to TRBD1. This CDR3 is 16 amino acids long. Germline V lookup: CDR1 SGHAT, CDR2 FQNNGV. V lost 8 bases to trimming and J lost 3 bases; unmatched junction nucleotides: 16. The DNA for the CDR3 is TGTGCCAGCTGCCGGGCCGGACAGGCGAAGATCTACGAGCAGTACTTC. Translating gives CASCRAGQAKIYEQYF.

This rearrangement joins TRBV19 to TRBJ1-5; D gene unclear. CDR1 is LNHDA, CDR2 SQIVND, per germline (reference sequence). CDR3 length: 14 amino acids. With 3 bases removed from V and 8 bases from J, the gap between germline ends came to 14 bases. The chain's CDR3 is CASSIKTPREPQHF. CDR3 bases: TGTGCCAGTAGTATCAAAACACCCCGAGAGCCCCAGCATTTT.

This rearrangement joins TRBV7-2 to TRBJ1-2, with D unclear. The length of the CDR3 is 13 residues. The V gene lost 0 bases and the J gene lost 4 bases, with 6 bases spanning the gap. Germline CDR1 is SGHTA and CDR2 is FQGNSA. CDR3 sequence (DNA): TGTGCCAGCAGCTTAGCCAGGATCTATGGCTACACCTTC. Translating gives CASSLARIYGYTF. Supplemented by reference TRBV7-2 and TRBJ1-2, the full variable domain reads GAGVSQSPSNKVTEKGKDVELRCDPISGHTALYWYRQSLGQGLEFLIYFQGNSAPDKSGLPSDRFSAERTGGSVSTLTIQRTQQEDSAVYLCASSLARIYGYTFGSGTRLTVV.

The chain recombines TRBV30 with TRBJ2-7; 8 nucleotides match TRBD2. Trimming removed 2 bases from V and 0 bases from J; junction bases left unmatched: 3. CDR3 length: 14 residues. In germline, CDR1 is GTSNPN, CDR2 SVGIG (reference sequence). CDR3 coding DNA: TGTGCCTGGAGTATGGGGACTAGCTCCTACGAGCAGTACTTC. Amino acid sequence: CAWSMGTSSYEQYF.

The chain is built from TRBV13 and TRBJ2-3; possibly TRBD2 for D (5 bases). The CDR3 length is 12 residues. Germline CDR1 reads PRHDT; CDR2 reads FYEKMQ (reference sequence). Trimming shortened V by 6 bases and J by 4 bases, and 8 bases separated the two germline ends. CDR3 loop: CASRVASDTQYF. Written as DNA, the CDR3 is TGTGCCAGCAGGGTAGCGTCAGATACGCAGTATTTT.

The chain has TRBV7-9 and TRBJ2-1, with D uncertain. Germline CDR1 SEHNR, CDR2 FQNEAQ (reference sequence). The CDR3 sequence is 13 residues long. V shed 1 base and J shed 8 bases, with 9 bases lying between them. As DNA, the CDR3 is TGTGCCAGCAGCTTAGTGGTGGCGGATGAGCAGTTCTTC. It translates to CASSLVVADEQFF.

The rearrangement joins TRBV6-5 to TRBJ1-1; 7 bases are a match to TRBD1. V shed 8 bases and J 7 bases; nucleotides not matched to a gene: 13. Germline CDR1 MNHEY, CDR2 SVGAGI. CDR3 length: 14 residues. The chain's CDR3 is CASRGQAGADEAFF. CDR3 nucleotides: TGTGCCAGCCGTGGACAGGCCGGAGCCGATGAAGCTTTCTTT.

The chain combines TRBV19 with TRBJ1-1; 8 nucleotides align to TRBD1. V lost 3 bases and J lost 5; bases outside the gene matches: 8. Germline CDR1 and CDR2: LNHDA and SQIVND (reference sequence). The CDR3 sequence is 15 residues long. CDR3 region: CASSIPDRVYTEAFF. CDR3 coding DNA: TGTGCCAGTAGTATCCCGGACAGGGTGTATACTGAAGCTTTCTTT.

The chain employs TRBV9 and TRBJ1-2; TRBD1 aligns across 11 bases. The CDR3 has 15 residues. From germline, CDR1 is SGDLS and CDR2 YYNGEE. Losses at the gene ends were 2 bases for V and 4 bases for J; bases not matched to a gene: 4. This CDR3 is CASSVGDRGIYGYTF. CDR3 sequence (DNA): TGTGCCAGCAGCGTGGGGGACAGGGGGATCTATGGCTACACCTTC.

V is TRBV5-6 and J is TRBJ1-4; TRBD1 aligns across 9 bases. In germline, CDR1 is SGHDT, CDR2 YYEEEE. The CDR3 contains 14 residues. J lost 5 bases, V lost 4 bases, and 3 bases had no gene match. CDR3 sequence reads: CASSGDRGNEKLFF. CDR3 sequence (DNA): TGTGCCAGCAGCGGCGACAGGGGGAATGAAAAACTGTTTTTT.

The chain links TRBV9 to TRBJ2-7, with 7 bases matching TRBD2. The CDR3 extends over 16 amino acids. Germline loops: CDR1 SGDLS, CDR2 YYNGEE. Germline trimming cut 5 bases from V and 3 bases from J; bases unmatched to any gene: 14. CDR3 amino acids: CASSGLGPGSDYEQYF. The CDR3 nucleotides read TGTGCCAGCAGTGGACTAGGCCCGGGAAGTGACTACGAGCAGTACTTC. The full variable domain, its missing parts supplied by reference TRBV9 and TRBJ2-7, is DSGVTQTPKHLITATGQRVTLRCSPRSGDLSVYWYQQSLDQGLQFLIQYYNGEERAKGNILERFSAQQFPDLHSELNLSSLELGDSALYFCASSGLGPGSDYEQYFGPGTRLTVT.

This clone was detected a few times. The chain recombines TRBV25-1 with TRBJ2-2; 10 bases align to TRBD1. V trimming: 6 bases; J trimming: 5 bases; junction bases outside the gene matches: 6. This CDR3 is built from 15 residues. Germline V gives CDR1 MGHDK, CDR2 SYGVNS. The CDR3, as DNA: TGTGCCAGCAGCTGGGACAGGGGAGGGACCGGGGAGCTGTTTTTT. Protein sequence: CASSWDRGGTGELFF.

The chain joins TRBV20-1 to TRBJ1-2; no reliable D call. The CDR3 is 10 amino acids. V shed 7 bases and J shed 3 bases, with 6 bases lying between them. Germline CDR1 DFQATT, CDR2 SNEGSKA (reference sequence). CDR3 residues: CSVPDYGYTF. The CDR3 DNA sequence: TGCAGTGTCCCCGACTATGGCTACACCTTC.

The chain employs TRBV10-2 and TRBJ1-5, with D possibly matching TRBD1 (6 bases). CDR1 and CDR2 (germline): WSHSY, SAAADI. The V gene lost 7 bases and the J gene lost 1 base, with 23 bases spanning the gap. The CDR3 contains 18 residues. CDR3 sequence: CASTNTGRLGGSNQPQHF. The DNA of the CDR3 is TGCGCCAGCACGAATACAGGCCGACTAGGGGGAAGCAATCAGCCCCAGCATTTT.

The chain links TRBV30 to TRBJ2-5, with D possibly being TRBD2 (6 bases). Germline V gives CDR1 GTSNPN, CDR2 SVGIG (reference sequence). CDR3 length: 17 residues. Deletions cut 2 bases from V and 2 bases from J, with 21 bases between. This CDR3 reads CAWSNGTPLHLQETQYF. CDR3 nucleotide sequence: TGTGCCTGGAGTAACGGGACTCCTCTCCATCTACAAGAGACCCAGTACTTC. The full variable domain, in which reference TRBV30 and TRBJ2-5 provide the parts outside the CDR3, is SQTIHQWPATLVQPVGSPLSLECTVEGTSNPNLYWYRQAAGRGLQLLFYSVGIGQISSEVPQNLSASRPQDRQFILSSKKLLLSDSGFYLCAWSNGTPLHLQETQYFGPGTRLLVL.

The J gene is TRBJ1-4, the V gene TRBV15, with 9 nucleotides matching TRBD1. In germline, CDR1 is LNHNV, CDR2 YYDKDF (reference sequence). V shed 1 base, J shed 7 bases, and the junction held 7 bases outside the gene matches. This CDR3 contains 16 residues. The CDR3: CATSRARDRVFEKLFF. CDR3 coding DNA: TGTGCCACCAGCAGAGCCAGGGACAGGGTCTTTGAAAAACTGTTTTTT.